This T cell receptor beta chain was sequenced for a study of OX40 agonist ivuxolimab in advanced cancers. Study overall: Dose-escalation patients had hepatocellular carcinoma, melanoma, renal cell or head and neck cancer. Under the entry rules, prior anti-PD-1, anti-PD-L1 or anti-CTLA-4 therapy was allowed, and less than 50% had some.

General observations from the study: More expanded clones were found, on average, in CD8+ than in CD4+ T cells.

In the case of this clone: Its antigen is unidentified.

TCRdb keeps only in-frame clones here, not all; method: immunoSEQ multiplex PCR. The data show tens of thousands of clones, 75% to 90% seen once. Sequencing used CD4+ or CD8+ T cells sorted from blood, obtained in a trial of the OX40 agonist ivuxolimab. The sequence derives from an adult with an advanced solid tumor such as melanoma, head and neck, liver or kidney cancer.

CDR3 sequence: CASSLGGMVTGELFF. CDR3 DNA: TGTGCCAGCAGTTTGGGGGGAATGGTCACCGGGGAGCTGTTTTTT. The chain recombines TRBV6-5 with TRBJ2-2, with D tentatively TRBD2 (6 bases). The CDR3 runs 15 residues. V was cut by 4 bases and J by 4 bases, with 13 bases left in between. From germline, CDR1 is MNHEY and CDR2 SVGAGI.